The 22 T cell receptor beta chains below come from one sample, sequenced in a study of cytomegalovirus exposure and HLA in healthy donors. Some clones are missing from TCRdb's copy, which holds only in-frame ones; the method was immunoSEQ multiplex PCR. The sample records some 70,000 clones, about 96% being singletons. The sample was PBMCs. The receptors come from a young man in good health and CMV-seronegative.

The chain is built from TRBV28 and TRBJ1-5; tentative D call: TRBD1 (6 bases). The CDR3 is 12 residues long. Germline CDR1 MDHEN, CDR2 SYDVKM. V gave up 10 bases and J gave up 5 bases, with 12 bases separating them. The CDR3 DNA is TGTGCCACCAGGGGCCAAGATCAGCCCCAGCATTTT. Translation gives CATRGQDQPQHF.

This rearrangement joins TRBV11-3 to TRBJ2-7; D perhaps matches TRBD2 (5 bases). Trimming took off 5 bases at V and 9 bases at J, with 11 bases between the two ends. There are 11 residues in the CDR3. Germline values: CDR1 SGHNT, CDR2 YENEEA. CDR3 region: CASSGGSGQYF. The CDR3 DNA sequence: TGTGCCAGCAGCGGCGGCAGCGGGCAGTACTTC.

The table lists this clone with a count of one. The chain has TRBV11-1 and TRBJ2-7; no clear D. CDR1 and CDR2 from the germline V gene are SGHAT and FQDESV (reference sequence). This CDR3 has 14 amino acids. Trimming stripped 1 base from V and 3 bases from J, with 10 bases between. The CDR3 here is CASSLGAEIYEQYF. The CDR3 DNA is TGTGCCAGCAGCTTAGGGGCAGAAATCTACGAGCAGTACTTC.

The V call is TRBV27, the J call TRBJ2-7, with a possible D match to TRBD1 (7 bases). The CDR3 length is 17 residues. The germline V gene has CDR1 MNHEY and CDR2 SMNVEV (reference sequence). Trimming pared 5 bases from V and 3 bases from J, leaving 23 bases between. CDR3 amino acids: CASSPLDQGEVGYEQYF. As DNA, the CDR3 is TGTGCCAGCAGTCCACTCGACCAGGGGGAGGTTGGCTACGAGCAGTACTTC.

This clone has a single count. The chain employs TRBV19 and TRBJ1-1; D perhaps matches TRBD1 (6 bases). The CDR3 has 13 amino acids. The germline gives CDR1 LNHDA, CDR2 SQIVND (reference sequence). The V end lost 7 bases, the J end lost 2 bases, and 11 bases lay between the germline ends. Here the CDR3 reads CASIQTGNTEAFF. CDR3 DNA sequence: TGTGCCAGTATCCAGACAGGCAACACTGAAGCTTTCTTT.

This rearrangement joins TRBV21-1 to TRBJ1-5; TRBD1 was called by the table and not checked on the DNA. TRBV21-1 is a pseudogene. The CDR3 has 14 residues. This CDR3 reads CASSTRDRDQPQHF. CDR3 nucleotides: TGTGCCAGCAGCACCCGGGACAGGGATCAGCCCCAGCATTTT.

The rearrangement uses TRBV9 and TRBJ2-7; 7 bases map to TRBD1. V lost 4 bases to trimming and J lost 3 bases; unmatched junction nucleotides: 7. The CDR3 spans 14 residues. The germline V gene encodes CDR1 SGDLS and CDR2 YYNGEE. The CDR3 loop reads CASSPRWDSYEQYF. CDR3 nucleotides: TGTGCCAGCAGCCCTCGGTGGGACAGCTACGAGCAGTACTTC.

The chain uses TRBV13 and TRBJ2-5; D not resolved. Deletions cut 1 base from V and 4 bases from J, with 7 bases between. Germline V gene lookup returns CDR1 PRHDT and CDR2 FYEKMQ (reference sequence). This CDR3 is 13 amino acids long. CDR3 nucleotide sequence: TGTGCCAGCAGCTTAGCCGCCGGAGAGACCCAGTACTTC. Its protein product is CASSLAAGETQYF.

The rearrangement links TRBV2 to TRBJ2-2; unclear D gene. CDR1 is SNHLY and CDR2 is FYNNEI in the germline V gene. The V end lost 1 base, the J end lost 5 bases, and 11 bases lay between the germline ends. This CDR3 region has 15 residues. The CDR3 nucleotides are TGTGCCAGCAGTGAAGTACAACCCTTGACCGGGGAGCTGTTTTTT. Amino acid sequence: CASSEVQPLTGELFF.

The chain employs TRBV2 and TRBJ1-1; 8 bases match TRBD1. The junction had 5 bases not matched to a gene; V was cut back by 4 bases and J by 4 bases. The CDR3 has 14 residues. Germline-derived CDR1 and CDR2 are SNHLY and FYNNEI. The CDR3 DNA sequence: TGTGCCAGCAGTGCTAAAGGACAGGGCACTGAAGCTTTCTTT. This translates into CASSAKGQGTEAFF.

The rearrangement joins TRBV6-5 to TRBJ1-1; 8 nucleotides match TRBD1. This CDR3 spans 15 amino acids. Germline CDR1 reads MNHEY; CDR2 reads SVGAGI. V lost 0 bases to trimming and J lost 5 bases; unmatched junction nucleotides: 5. The CDR3 spells CASSYSPTGGTEAFF. DNA for the CDR3: TGTGCCAGCAGTTACTCCCCCACAGGGGGGACTGAAGCTTTCTTT.

This chain links TRBV27 with TRBJ2-3; no definite D call. The CDR3 covers 12 residues. In germline, CDR1 is MNHEY, CDR2 SMNVEV (reference sequence). The V end lost 8 bases, the J end lost 5 bases, and 11 bases lay between the germline ends. CDR3 DNA: TGTGCCAGCGGCCTAGTGCGAGATACGCAGTATTTT. This sequence encodes CASGLVRDTQYF.

The chain employs TRBV18 and TRBJ2-7, with 8 bases lining up with TRBD1. J gave up 3 bases and V 0 bases, and 7 bases lay outside the gene matches. The V gene's germline CDR1 is KGHSH and CDR2 LQKENI. The length of the CDR3 is 16 residues. CDR3 protein: CASSPPPPGQVYEQYF. The CDR3 coding sequence is TGTGCCAGCTCACCACCCCCCCCGGGACAGGTCTACGAGCAGTACTTC. The full variable domain, with the rest looked up from reference TRBV18 and TRBJ2-7, is NAGVMQNPRHLVRRRGQEARLRCSPMKGHSHVYWYRQLPEEGLKFMVYLQKENIIDESGMPKERFSAEFPKEGPSILRIQQVVRGDSAAYFCASSPPPPGQVYEQYFGPGTRLTVT.

The chain has TRBV5-4 and TRBJ2-2; TRBD1 might be the D (6 bases). The V and J ends lost 1 base and 7 bases respectively, with 11 bases between them. CDR3 size: 14 residues. CDR1 SGHNT and CDR2 YYREEE come from the germline V gene (reference sequence). The CDR3 nucleotides read TGTGCCAGCAGCTTGAAACAGGGTATCGGGGAGCTGTTTTTT. Protein: CASSLKQGIGELFF.

This clone has only one observation. The chain joins TRBV7-6 to TRBJ2-7, with D possibly being TRBD2 (6 bases). This CDR3 is built from 14 residues. Germline CDR1 and CDR2: SGHVS and FNYEAQ. Trimming pared 7 bases from V and 7 bases from J, leaving 20 bases between. CDR3 protein: CASTLGGPRGEQYF. CDR3 coding DNA: TGTGCCAGCACCCTTGGAGGGCCGAGGGGAGAGCAGTACTTC. The variable domain in full, with the rest retrieved from reference TRBV7-6 and TRBJ2-7, is GAGVSQSPRYKVTKRGQDVALRCDPISGHVSLYWYRQALGQGPEFLTYFNYEAQQDKSGLPNDRFSAERPEGSISTLTIQRTEQRDSAMYRCASTLGGPRGEQYFGPGTRLTVT.

This chain links TRBV19 with TRBJ2-7; 13 bases map to TRBD2. The CDR3 contains 14 residues. Germline-derived CDR1 and CDR2 are LNHDA and SQIVND (reference sequence). With 6 bases clipped from V and 1 base from J, the junction kept 0 bases outside the gene matches. CDR3 amino acids: CASRTSGRSYEQYF. As DNA, the CDR3 is TGTGCCAGTAGGACTAGCGGGAGGTCCTACGAGCAGTACTTC.

The V gene is TRBV28, the J gene TRBJ1-5; D is possibly TRBD1 (6 bases). Trimming pared 7 bases from V and 2 bases from J, leaving 18 bases between. The CDR3 is 16 amino acids. Per the germline V gene, CDR1 is MDHEN and CDR2 is SYDVKM. CDR3 loop: CASKPQGKGGNQPQHF. As DNA, the CDR3 is TGTGCCAGCAAACCCCAGGGGAAGGGCGGCAATCAGCCCCAGCATTTT.

The rearrangement links TRBV2 to TRBJ1-4; D call uncertain. CDR1 SNHLY and CDR2 FYNNEI come from the germline V gene. CDR3 length: 12 amino acids. V gave up 7 bases and J gave up 0 bases, with 3 bases separating them. CDR3 residues: CASTATNEKLFF. The CDR3 coding sequence is TGTGCCAGCACTGCAACTAATGAAAAACTGTTTTTT.

This chain links TRBV10-3 with TRBJ2-7; 8 nucleotides align to TRBD1. The CDR3 is 13 residues long. V lost 10 bases, J lost 6 bases, and 11 bases stayed unmatched. Germline V CDR1 and CDR2: ENHRY, SYGVKD. The CDR3 coding sequence is TGTGCCACCCTCGGACAGGGTTCAACCGAGCAGTACTTC. It encodes CATLGQGSTEQYF.

This clone has just one count. An end of the junction does not agree with germline; a read error may underlie this. The rearrangement joins TRBV7-7 to TRBJ1-1; a weak D match, TRBD1 (6 bases). The CDR3 is 18 amino acids. The germline V gene has CDR1 SSHAT and CDR2 FNYEAQ (reference sequence). The CDR3 protein is CASSPMLGTGQNNAEAFF. CDR3 sequence (DNA): TGTGCTAGCAGCCCAATGTTGGGTACAGGGCAAAATAACGCTGAAGCTTTCTTT.

This chain links TRBV9 with TRBJ2-2; 7 bases align to TRBD1. Trimming took 0 bases from V and 4 from J; bases not matched to a gene: 3. This CDR3 has 15 amino acids. From germline, CDR1 is SGDLS and CDR2 YYNGEE. CDR3 sequence reads: CASSVVSGGTGELFF. The CDR3, as DNA: TGTGCCAGCAGCGTAGTGTCAGGGGGCACCGGGGAGCTGTTTTTT.

The chain combines TRBV6-1 with TRBJ1-1; unclear D gene. The germline gives CDR1 MNHNS, CDR2 SASEGT. The CDR3 sequence is 14 residues long. The V gene lost 0 bases and the J gene lost 0 bases, with 5 bases spanning the gap. The CDR3 protein is CASSEALVNTEAFF. The CDR3, as DNA: TGTGCCAGCAGTGAAGCGTTAGTGAACACTGAAGCTTTCTTT.